This T cell receptor (beta chain) is from a study of CD8 T cells in ankylosing spondylitis. Findings and caveats of the study: Previous work reported some of these motif variants in the synovial fluid and blood of reactive arthritis. Within matched ankylosing spondylitis synovial fluid, disease-linked clones were reportedly significantly enriched. Disease-linked clones proved CD8+ and comparatively uncommon in peripheral blood. Seemingly distinctive of ankylosing spondylitis blood was a TCR beta motif formed by eight highly homologous variants.

Concerning this clonotype: The antigen remains undetermined.

TCRdb reanalysed the 5' RACE reads using MiXCR and keeps one entry per CDR3 protein. The table has roughly 350,000 distinct CDR3 sequences, 6.5% to 10% seen once; the top ten hold 13% to 15%. The TCR originated in a male donor with ankylosing spondylitis. The material sequenced was blood, either unsorted or a sorted T cell fraction (not recorded which).

CDR3 region: CSASTGGHNSPLHF. CDR3 coding DNA: TGCAGTGCTAGCACAGGGGGTCATAATTCACCCCTCCACTTT. V and J are TRBV20-1 and TRBJ1-6, with 8 bases aligning to TRBD1. V was clipped by 3 bases and J by 5 bases; unmatched bases: 3. Germline V lookup: CDR1 DFQATT, CDR2 SNEGSKA (reference sequence). This CDR3 is 14 amino acids long.